A selection of T cell receptor beta chains follows, all from one sample in a study of immune heterogeneity within non-small cell lung tumors. A single record per CDR3 protein comes from TCRdb applying MiXCR to the multiplex PCR reads. Seen here are about 23,000 distinct CDR3 sequences, 25% to 30% observed once, and the top ten hold about 4%. What was sequenced was lung tumor tissue. These receptors all come from a man aged 40-49 years with non-small cell lung cancer. Each CDR3 is given with its conserved first and last residue. D genes are given only for firm matches. Clone sizes are given selectively: once, few, many, or a class where the clone is expanded.

v_gene	abundance	j_gene	d_gene	CDR3nt	CDR3aa
TRBV20-1	many	TRBJ1-2	NA	TGCAGTGCTAGCCGCGCGTCAGGGACCTATGGCTACACCTTC	CSASRASGTYGYTF
TRBV24-1	NA	TRBJ2-1	NA	TGTGCCACCAGTGATTTGGTCGCTGGGTCCTACAATGAGCAGTTCTTC	CATSDLVAGSYNEQFF
TRBV20-1	few	TRBJ1-6	NA	TGCAGTGCTAGGGGGGGATCGGGTTCACCCCTCCACTTT	CSARGGSGSPLHF
TRBV6-1	many	TRBJ1-3	NA	TGTGCCAGCAGTCGAACCTACGGACAGTCTGGAAACACCATATATTTT	CASSRTYGQSGNTIYF
TRBV5-1	many	TRBJ2-7	NA	TGCGCCAGCAGCACACACGACTCCTACGAGCAGTACTTC	CASSTHDSYEQYF
TRBV10-3	many	TRBJ1-2	TRBD1	TGTGCCATCAGTGATAGTGGGACAGGCTATGGCTACACCTTC	CAISDSGTGYGYTF
TRBV7-2	many	TRBJ2-7	NA	TGTGCCAGCAGCTTACATGTTGTCTACGAGCAGTACTTC	CASSLHVVYEQYF
TRBV5-6	NA	TRBJ2-1	TRBD2	TGTGCCAGCAGCTCCTCCTCGCGACCCGGGACTAGCGGGATTTGGGAGCAGTTCTTC	CASSSSSRPGTSGIWEQFF
TRBV9	few	TRBJ2-3	NA	TGTGCCAGCAGCGACCTAGCAGATACGCAGTATTTT	CASSDLADTQYF
TRBV15	many	TRBJ1-1	NA	TGTGCCACCAGCAGAGACCCGGGGCGGGCCACTGAAGCTTTCTTT	CATSRDPGRATEAFF
TRBV6-1	many	TRBJ1-6	TRBD1	TGTGCCAGCAGTGCACAGGGGGAAAATTCACCCCTCCACTTT	CASSAQGENSPLHF
TRBV2	many	TRBJ1-1	NA	TGTGCCAGCAATCCGGAGGGAGGTTTAAACTCTGAAGCTTTCTTT	CASNPEGGLNSEAFF
TRBV7-2	NA	TRBJ1-1	TRBD1	TGTGCCAGCAGTACAGGGGGAGGGGTACGGAACACTGAAGCTTTCTTT	CASSTGGGVRNTEAFF
TRBV6-1	many	TRBJ1-2	TRBD1	TGTGCCAGCAGTACGGGACAGGCGGGCTATGGCTACACCTTC	CASSTGQAGYGYTF
TRBV10-3	many	TRBJ1-4	NA	TGTGCCATCAGTGAGTTAACTGGTGAAAAACTGTTTTTT	CAISELTGEKLFF
TRBV7-9	NA	TRBJ2-6	NA	TGTGCCAGCAGTGGGACAAGCTCTGGGGCCAACGTCCTGACTTTC	CASSGTSSGANVLTF
TRBV5-8	NA	TRBJ2-1	TRBD1	TGTGCCAGCAGCCCAACCGGACAGGGGGGATGGAATGAGCAGTTCTTC	CASSPTGQGGWNEQFF
TRBV19	many	TRBJ2-5	TRBD1	TGTGCCAGTAGTATCCTCATAGGACAGGAGCTTGGGGAGACCCAGTACTTC	CASSILIGQELGETQYF
TRBV20-1	NA	TRBJ2-7	NA	TGCAGTGCTAGAGGGGGTAGTCCTCCCCACGAGCAGTACTTC	CSARGGSPPHEQYF
TRBV7-6	many	TRBJ2-1	NA	TGTGCCAGCAGCTTAGCTGGGGTAGCTGTAGGGGAGCAGTTCTTC	CASSLAGVAVGEQFF
TRBV20-1	few	TRBJ2-1	NA	TGCAGTGCTAGGCGGGACAGCAATGAGCAGTTCTTC	CSARRDSNEQFF
TRBV7-9	NA	TRBJ2-3	TRBD2	TGTGCCAGCAGATCCGGGACTAGCGGGATAGATACGCAGTATTTT	CASRSGTSGIDTQYF
TRBV6-5	many	TRBJ1-1	NA	TGTGCCAGCAGTTACTCGAGGGACACTGAAGCTTTCTTT	CASSYSRDTEAFF
TRBV24-1	NA	TRBJ2-5	NA	TGTGCCACCAGTGAGCCTCTAGACAACCTTGGAGAGACCCAGTACTTC	CATSEPLDNLGETQYF
TRBV20-1	NA	TRBJ2-1	NA	TGCAGTGCTAGAGAAAGTCTGCTATACAATGAGCAGCTCTTC	CSARESLLYNEQLF
TRBV6-1	few	TRBJ1-5	NA	TGTGCCAGCAGTCTTACGGGCAATCAGCCCCAGCATTTT	CASSLTGNQPQHF
TRBV5-1	NA	TRBJ1-6	TRBD1	TGCGCCAGCAGCTCAGAACAGGGGAAAGGATCACCCCTCCACTTT	CASSSEQGKGSPLHF
TRBV30	NA	TRBJ2-4	NA	TGTGCCTGGAGCTTACAGGGTAACATTCAGTACTTC	CAWSLQGNIQYF
TRBV5-6	few	TRBJ1-1	NA	TGTGCCAGCAGCTTTAATACTCGGGTGCTTGAAGCTTTCTTT	CASSFNTRVLEAFF
TRBV25-1	few	TRBJ1-2	NA	TGTGCCAGCAGTGACCCGGACCCGGGGTTCGGCTACACCTTC	CASSDPDPGFGYTF
TRBV7-2	NA	TRBJ2-2	TRBD1	TGTGCCAGCAGCGGCGGGACAGGGGTGTACGGGGAGCTGTTTTTT	CASSGGTGVYGELFF
TRBV27	medium-sized	TRBJ2-7	TRBD1	TGTGCCAGCAGTTTGTCCGGGACAGGGCTCTCCTACGAGCAGTACTTC	CASSLSGTGLSYEQYF
TRBV5-1	medium-sized	TRBJ2-7	NA	TGCGCCAGCAGCACGGGTGGGGCAGGGACCTACGAGCAGTACTTC	CASSTGGAGTYEQYF
TRBV6-1	many	TRBJ1-5	NA	TGTGCCAGCAGGCAGGGGCGGTATAGCAATCAGCCCCAGCATTTT	CASRQGRYSNQPQHF
TRBV20-1	many	TRBJ1-5	NA	TGCAGTGCTAGAAGTGGCTGGGATCAGCCCCAGCATTTT	CSARSGWDQPQHF
TRBV7-2	NA	TRBJ1-6	NA	TGTGCCAGCAGAGAGGGGGTAGGACCCCTCCACTTT	CASREGVGPLHF
TRBV5-1	medium-sized	TRBJ1-2	NA	TGCGCCAGCAGCTTGGGGGGTGGTGGCTACACCTTC	CASSLGGGGYTF
TRBV29-1	NA	TRBJ2-5	NA	TGCAGCGTTGAGAGGGTGAGGAAAGAGACCCAGTACTTC	CSVERVRKETQYF
TRBV2	many	TRBJ2-7	TRBD1	TGTGCCAGCAAGCGGGACAGGGACTACGAGCAGTACTTC	CASKRDRDYEQYF
TRBV6-2/TRBV6-3	NA	TRBJ2-1	TRBD2	TGTCCCCGCACTGGGGGGTCACATGGGGGGGACAATGAGCAGTTCTTC	CPRTGGSHGGDNEQFF
TRBV7-8	many	TRBJ2-3	NA	TGTGCCAGCAGAAGTGGGGGAGCTGCGAATACGCAGTATTTT	CASRSGGAANTQYF
TRBV5-5	NA	TRBJ1-4	NA	TGTGCCAGCAGCGCGGACGGGCGGGATGAAAAACTGTTTTTT	CASSADGRDEKLFF
TRBV6-1	NA	TRBJ2-1	NA	TGTGCCAGCAAACGACAGGATGCCTACAATGAGCAGTTCTTC	CASKRQDAYNEQFF
TRBV12-3/TRBV12-4	many	TRBJ1-2	TRBD1	TGTGCCAGCAGCCACAGACAGGGGTATGGCTACACCTTC	CASSHRQGYGYTF
TRBV9	medium-sized	TRBJ2-3	NA	TGTGCCAGCAGCGTATCAGGACAGGATACGCAGTATTTT	CASSVSGQDTQYF
TRBV7-9	NA	TRBJ2-5	NA	TGTGCCAGCAGTCCTTCCGGTACGACTCAGCAGGAGACCCAGTACTTC	CASSPSGTTQQETQYF
TRBV15	few	TRBJ1-1	NA	TGTGCCACCAGCAGAGATACACACACTGAAGCTTTCTTT	CATSRDTHTEAFF
TRBV4-2	NA	TRBJ2-1	NA	TGTGTCAGCAGCCAGGTCTCGGGAGTCTCCTACAATGAGCAGTTCTTC	CVSSQVSGVSYNEQFF
TRBV20-1	NA	TRBJ2-1	NA	TGCAGTGCTAGTCTAGGCTCCTACAATGAGCAGTTCTTC	CSASLGSYNEQFF
TRBV11-2	NA	TRBJ2-4	NA	TGTGCCAGCAGCTTACCGCCCGGGACTGCAGCCAAAAACATTCAGTACTTC	CASSLPPGTAAKNIQYF
TRBV18	few	TRBJ1-4	NA	TGTGCCAGCTCACCCCAGAAGGGACCACGGGATGAAAAACTGTTTTTT	CASSPQKGPRDEKLFF
TRBV30	many	TRBJ2-7	NA	TGTGCCTGGAGTGTACAGGTCGAGCAGTACTTC	CAWSVQVEQYF